This entry lists 11 T cell receptor beta chains sequenced from one sample in a study of blood T cell repertoires in COVID-19. Sequencing was performed with immunoSEQ multiplex PCR; in TCRdb, only in-frame clones are kept and a portion is missing. The repertoire holds about 160,000 clones, with 85% as singletons. Sequencing was carried out using peripheral blood. The receptors shown here come from a human donor with acute or convalescent COVID-19. The donor label of this sample is uncertain.

V and J are TRBV6-2 or TRBV6-3 and TRBJ1-1, with 8 positions matching TRBD1. The CDR3 loop spans 14 amino acids. Germline V CDR1 and CDR2: MNHEY, SVGEGT. Unmatched junction bases numbered 6, after V lost 4 bases and J lost 5 bases. The CDR3 nucleotides are TGTGCCAGCAGTTCGACAGGGGAATGGACTGAAGCTTTCTTT. Translation: CASSSTGEWTEAFF.

The V and J genes are TRBV9 and TRBJ1-1, with D unresolved. The CDR3 length is 12 residues. Germline values: CDR1 SGDLS, CDR2 YYNGEE. V lost 4 bases, J lost 1 base, and 5 bases lay in between. The CDR3 sequence: CASSPQNTEAFF. In DNA form, the CDR3 reads TGTGCCAGCAGCCCCCAGAACACTGAAGCTTTCTTT.

The chain has TRBV9 and TRBJ1-5; 7 nucleotides match TRBD1. With 5 bases clipped from V and 3 bases from J, the junction kept 8 bases outside the gene matches. CDR1 and CDR2 from the germline V gene are SGDLS and YYNGEE. The CDR3 is 15 residues long. The CDR3 is CASSRETGINQPQHF. DNA of the CDR3: TGTGCCAGCAGTCGAGAGACAGGGATCAATCAGCCCCAGCATTTT.

The chain has TRBV9 and TRBJ1-3, with a tentative D call TRBD1 (5 bases). Germline V gives CDR1 SGDLS, CDR2 YYNGEE. The CDR3 is 15 amino acids. With 0 bases removed from V and 2 bases from J, the gap between germline ends came to 9 bases. CDR3 residues: CASSVVGGAGNTIYF. The CDR3, as DNA: TGTGCCAGCAGCGTAGTCGGGGGTGCTGGAAACACCATATATTTT.

CDR3 sequence (DNA): TGTGCCAGCAGCTTTGGGTCGGGTTCCTATGGCTACACCTTC. Amino acid sequence: CASSFGSGSYGYTF. The chain has TRBV5-4 and TRBJ1-2; unclear D gene. V was cut by 2 bases and J by 4 bases, with 12 bases left in between. The CDR3 has 14 amino acids. Looked up from germline, CDR1 is SGHNT and CDR2 is YYREEE (reference sequence).

The chain couples TRBV7-6 to TRBJ1-3; possible D gene TRBD1, 5 bases. V lost 3 bases and J 2 bases, leaving 17 bases between the germline ends. Germline CDR1 reads SGHVS; CDR2 reads FNYEAQ. This CDR3 contains 17 residues. CDR3 nucleotide sequence: TGTGCCAGCAGCTTGGGTCTTTTCGGGGGGACTGGAAACACCATATATTTT. As protein: CASSLGLFGGTGNTIYF. Together with reference TRBV7-6 and TRBJ1-3, the CDR3 gives the full variable domain: GAGVSQSPRYKVTKRGQDVALRCDPISGHVSLYWYRQALGQGPEFLTYFNYEAQQDKSGLPNDRFSAERPEGSISTLTIQRTEQRDSAMYRCASSLGLFGGTGNTIYFGEGSWLTVV.

There are a few counts of this clone. The V gene is TRBV6-5, the J gene TRBJ1-2, with TRBD1 matching 7 bases. CDR1 is MNHEY and CDR2 is SVGAGI in the germline V gene. V trimming: 6 bases; J trimming: 4 bases; junction bases outside the gene matches: 2. The CDR3 has 12 amino acids. The CDR3 DNA follows: TGTGCCAGCAGCAGACAGGGCTATGGCTACACCTTC. Translation: CASSRQGYGYTF.

The chain is built from TRBV12-5 and TRBJ2-1; D unresolved. The CDR3 loop spans 12 amino acids. CDR1 and CDR2 from the germline V gene are LGHNT and FRNRAP. The V end lost 6 bases, the J end lost 10 bases, and 13 bases lay between the germline ends. As DNA, the CDR3 is TGTGCTAGTGGCGTAGAGGTGGCGGAGCAGTTCTTC. This translates into CASGVEVAEQFF.

The chain employs TRBV15 and TRBJ1-2, with no clear D. Trimming removed 0 bases at V and 4 bases at J, with 15 bases between. The V gene's germline CDR1 is LNHNV and CDR2 YYDKDF (reference sequence). The CDR3 is 16 amino acids. The DNA of the CDR3 is TGTGCCACCAGCAGAGACCAGGCAGGATTGAGCTATGGCTACACCTTC. Its protein product is CATSRDQAGLSYGYTF.

The genes are TRBV27 and TRBJ1-3; D is ambiguous. CDR3 length: 16 residues. Germline values: CDR1 MNHEY, CDR2 SMNVEV (reference sequence). V was cut by 5 bases and J by 0 bases, with 14 bases left in between. CDR3 coding DNA: TGTGCCAGCAGTATGTCGAACAGAGACTCTGGAAACACCATATATTTT. It is translated as CASSMSNRDSGNTIYF.

The rearrangement joins TRBV25-1 to TRBJ1-5; D is unclear. Germline CDR1 is MGHDK and CDR2 is SYGVNS. V lost 3 bases to trimming and J lost 0 bases, with 15 bases between them. The CDR3 contains 17 residues. CDR3 in DNA: TGTGCCAGCAGTGACTCGGGTACACGGTATAGCAATCAGCCCCAGCATTTT. Amino acids: CASSDSGTRYSNQPQHF.